Here is one T cell receptor beta chain with its context. V gave up 4 bases and J gave up 5 bases; unmatched junction bases: 14. The V gene's germline CDR1 is PRHDT and CDR2 FYEKMQ (reference sequence). The CDR3 is made up of 17 amino acids. Sequenced by immunoSEQ multiplex PCR; TCRdb stores in-frame clones only, minus some. The sample holds just under 550,000 clones; around three quarters are singletons and the top ten take about 0.013%. The sample is drawn from a study of shared T cell receptors in the human thymus. These same data were also listed under a study on human thymus T cells.

V is TRBV13 and J is TRBJ2-7, with 10 bases matching TRBD1. The clonotype comes from a boy under two years old with a congenital heart defect. Sequences were obtained from thymocytes. The CDR3 nucleotides read TGTGCCAGCAGCTCTTCTGGGACAGGGGCCTTAGGAGACGAGCAGTACTTC. The encoded protein is CASSSSGTGALGDEQYF.